The 13 T cell receptor beta chains reported below all come from one sample, sequenced in a study of T cell responses to AZD1222 COVID-19 vaccine. Assay used: immunoSEQ multiplex PCR; TCRdb lists only in-frame clones, some missing. The table includes around 180,000 clones, approximately 92% detected once. Sequences were derived from peripheral blood, sampled on day 0 of AZD1222 vaccination. These receptors were obtained from an adult in good health.

The chain's CDR3 is CATSDLGPGGELFF. CDR3 coding DNA: TGTGCCACCAGTGATTTAGGTCCAGGCGGGGAGCTGTTTTTT. V gene TRBV24-1 combines with J gene TRBJ2-2, with unresolved D. V dropped 1 base and J dropped 7 bases, with 9 bases sitting between them. Germline CDR1 is KGHDR and CDR2 is SFDVKD. This CDR3 region has 14 residues.

The chain couples TRBV3-1 (or the pseudogene TRBV3-2) to TRBJ1-1; D not resolved. Germline CDR1 is LGHDT and CDR2 is YNNKEL (reference sequence). This CDR3 has 17 amino acids. V was clipped by 3 bases and J by 1 base, with 18 bases between them. For the CDR3, the DNA is TGTGCCAGCAGCCAGGAAGGGCCCTTCGCCCCGAACACTGAAGCTTTCTTT. This encodes CASSQEGPFAPNTEAFF.

The chain couples TRBV11-2 to TRBJ2-1, with TRBD2 matching over 10 bases. The ends lost 5 bases at V and 9 bases at J; junction bases unmatched: 7. Per germline, CDR1 SGHAT and CDR2 FQNNGV. This CDR3 comprises 14 residues. The DNA of the CDR3 is TGTGCCAGCAGCCCCGGACTAGCGGAACCTGAGCAGTTCTTC. Translated, it gives CASSPGLAEPEQFF. The variable domain in full, with the rest retrieved from reference TRBV11-2 and TRBJ2-1, is EAGVAQSPRYKIIEKRQSVAFWCNPISGHATLYWYQQILGQGPKLLIQFQNNGVVDDSQLPKDRFSAERLKGVDSTLKIQPAKLEDSAVYLCASSPGLAEPEQFFGPGTRLTVL.

The sample holds one count of this clone. The rearrangement links TRBV20-1 to TRBJ1-2; D is uncertain. The CDR3 runs 14 residues. Trimming removed 3 bases at V and 3 bases at J, with 14 bases between. Germline lookup yields CDR1 DFQATT and CDR2 SNEGSKA (reference sequence). The CDR3 here is CSASFGSEYYGYTF. The DNA of the CDR3 is TGCAGTGCTAGTTTCGGCAGCGAGTACTATGGCTACACCTTC.

The V call is TRBV19, the J call TRBJ1-5, with TRBD1 as a possible D gene (6 bases). Trimming shortened V by 6 bases and J by 0 bases, and 9 bases separated the two germline ends. The CDR3 length is 14 residues. Germline V gene lookup returns CDR1 LNHDA and CDR2 SQIVND (reference sequence). CDR3 sequence: CASRRDNSNQPQHF. Written as DNA, the CDR3 is TGTGCCAGTAGGAGGGACAATAGCAATCAGCCCCAGCATTTT.

The gene calls are TRBV7-2 and TRBJ1-1; possible D gene TRBD1, 5 bases. The CDR3 spans 13 residues. The V end was cut by 6 bases, the J end by 4 bases, with 12 bases between. Germline CDR1 reads SGHTA; CDR2 reads FQGNSA. The CDR3 region is CASSSVGGTEAFF. As DNA, the CDR3 is TGTGCCAGCAGTTCAGTCGGGGGCACTGAAGCTTTCTTT.

The rearrangement links TRBV11-3 to TRBJ1-1; D is unresolved. CDR1 and CDR2 (germline): SGHNT, YENEEA. The length of the CDR3 is 14 residues. The V and J ends lost 5 bases and 2 bases respectively, with 12 bases between them. CDR3 in DNA: TGTGCCAGCAGCCCTGCGGGTCCCAACACTGAAGCTTTCTTT. Translated, it gives CASSPAGPNTEAFF.

CDR3 bases: TGCGCCAGCAGCTTGGCAACCCTGGACAATGAGCAGTTCTTC. Encoded protein: CASSLATLDNEQFF. The gene calls are TRBV5-1 and TRBJ2-1; no clear D gene. The CDR3 extends over 14 amino acids. CDR1 is SGHRS and CDR2 is YFSETQ in the germline V gene. Trimming took 0 bases from V and 5 from J, leaving 9 bases between them.

The chain has TRBV28 and TRBJ1-5; D possibly corresponds to TRBD1 (6 bases). CDR3 length: 14 amino acids. Germline loops: CDR1 MDHEN, CDR2 SYDVKM. V lost 1 base and J lost 9, with 13 bases in between. CDR3: CASSLSGDRRPQHF. As DNA, the CDR3 is TGTGCCAGCAGTTTATCAGGGGACCGTAGGCCCCAGCATTTT.

V usage is TRBV7-9 and J usage is TRBJ1-3; 7 bases align to TRBD1. Germline assignment: CDR1 SEHNR and CDR2 FQNEAQ (reference sequence). This CDR3 comprises 16 residues. V shed 5 bases and J 3 bases; nucleotides not matched to a gene: 10. The CDR3 DNA sequence: TGTGCCAGCAGCCCCTCCGGGACAGTATTTGGAAACACCATATATTTT. It codes for CASSPSGTVFGNTIYF.

The rearrangement links TRBV7-2 to TRBJ1-1; 9 nucleotides align to TRBD1. J was trimmed by 3 bases and V by 1 base; bases with no gene match: 12. This CDR3 region has 18 residues. Germline CDR1 SGHTA, CDR2 FQGNSA. CDR3 in amino acids: CASSLVTGGARIYTEAFF. The CDR3 nucleotides read TGTGCCAGCAGCTTAGTTACAGGGGGCGCGAGAATTTACACTGAAGCTTTCTTT. Drawing the rest from reference TRBV7-2 and TRBJ1-1, the complete variable domain is GAGVSQSPSNKVTEKGKDVELRCDPISGHTALYWYRQSLGQGLEFLIYFQGNSAPDKSGLPSDRFSAERTGGSVSTLTIQRTQQEDSAVYLCASSLVTGGARIYTEAFFGQGTRLTVV.

The chain joins TRBV11-3 to TRBJ2-3; the match to TRBD1 covers 7 bases. Germline V gene sequence: CDR1 SGHNT, CDR2 YENEEA. Losses at the gene ends were 4 bases for V and 5 bases for J; bases not matched to a gene: 9. The CDR3 runs to 15 residues. The CDR3 loop reads CASSSGTDLRDTQYF. In nucleotides, the CDR3 is TGTGCCAGCAGCTCGGGGACAGATTTGAGAGATACGCAGTATTTT.

This chain uses TRBV4-3 with TRBJ1-4; a weak D match, TRBD1 (5 bases). The CDR3 is 18 amino acids. The germline CDR1 and CDR2 sequences are LGHNA and YSLEER. With 3 bases removed from V and 0 bases from J, the gap between germline ends came to 17 bases. The CDR3 reads CASSQVGQGSATNEKLFF. The CDR3 DNA is TGCGCCAGCAGCCAGGTGGGGCAGGGCTCTGCAACTAATGAAAAACTGTTTTTT.